The text below deals with one T cell receptor beta chain. As yet, its antigen is unknown. This CDR3 region has 17 residues. Germline CDR1 is SGHRS and CDR2 is YFSETQ. V dropped 4 bases and J dropped 4; count of bases not matched to a gene: 15. The data belong to a study of CD8+ T cells in alopecia areata. Background on the study: Treated patients received oral tofacitinib, 5 to 10 mg twice daily.

Treatment: oral pan-JAK inhibitor, 5-10 mg twice daily. Notes on the study in general: During tofacitinib treatment, many expanded lesional clones remained in scalp and blood. On tofacitinib, scalp clonality and expanded CD8+ clones among top 100 fell significantly. Affected lesional scalp, above all in alopecia totalis/universalis, was more clonal than normal scalp.

cDNA reverse transcribed from extracted RNA served as the sequencing template. The repertoire was sequenced with immunoSEQ multiplex PCR; TCRdb's copy has only in-frame clones and lacks some. Of roughly 250,000 clones in the sample, around three fifths were seen once. The clonotype was recovered from a human donor with alopecia areata. Sample: CD4+ T cells sorted from blood, taken at week 52, from a patient treated with tofacitinib. The chain employs TRBV5-1 and TRBJ2-7, with 9 bases matching TRBD1. The CDR3 sequence is CASSGDREGGSAYEQYF. The CDR3 DNA reads TGCGCCAGCAGCGGGGACAGGGAGGGAGGGTCGGCGTACGAGCAGTACTTC.